What follows is one TCR beta chain and its context. This specimen belongs to a study of technical replicates of blood from a handful of donors. Generated by immunoSEQ multiplex PCR, the TCRdb table keeps only in-frame clones and is missing some. The sample lists about 83,000 clones, around nine tenths occurring once. The CDR3 length is 13 residues. Germline V gives CDR1 MNHEY, CDR2 SVGAGI. Trimming stripped 0 bases from V and 8 bases from J, with 10 bases between. V and J are TRBV6-5 and TRBJ1-1; D is undetermined. This TCR derives from a human donor in good health. What was sequenced was T cells isolated from PBMCs. CDR3 residues: CASSYSSGREAFF. CDR3 DNA sequence: TGTGCCAGCAGTTACTCATCGGGAAGGGAAGCTTTCTTT.